This T cell receptor beta chain originates from a study of CD8+CD57+ T cells in acquired aplastic anemia. Study summary: Mean DNA quantity obtained from sorted CD4+ and CD8+ cells was around 3.2 ug.

Germline CDR1 and CDR2: SNHLY and FYNNEI. This CDR3 spans 13 amino acids. V lost 0 bases and J lost 5, with 8 bases in between. Patients selected for sequencing had displayed CD8+CD57+ cell expansion by flow cytometry. The use of genomic DNA as template underpinned the TCR beta VDJ and CDR3 profiling. TCRdb reprocessed the reads via MiXCR and lists one record per CDR3 protein. The sample includes a few hundred thousand distinct CDR3 sequences, around 30% seen only once; the top ten take 0.7% to 1%. This clonotype has a handful of counts. Sample: sorted CD4+, CD8+, or CD8+CD57+ T cells (not recorded which) from PBMCs. The genes are TRBV2 and TRBJ2-7; D is unclear. The sequence derives from a human donor with aplastic anemia. CDR3 in amino acids: CASSEAIVHEQYF. CDR3 bases: TGTGCCAGCAGTGAAGCGATAGTCCACGAGCAGTACTTC. The full variable domain, in which reference TRBV2 and TRBJ2-7 provide the parts outside the CDR3, is EPEVTQTPSHQVTQMGQEVILRCVPISNHLYFYWYRQILGQKVEFLVSFYNNEISEKSEIFDDQFSVERPDGSNFTLKIRSTKLEDSAMYFCASSEAIVHEQYFGPGTRLTVT.